The T cell receptor (beta chain) described here comes from a study of cytomegalovirus exposure and HLA in healthy donors. With regard to this clone: Its antigen is unidentified.

CDR3 length: 15 residues. Germline V lookup: CDR1 SNHLY, CDR2 FYNNEI. Trimming left V 5 bases short and J 1 base short, with 11 bases between. 13 Jbeta primers and 60 Vbeta primers were used for the PCR. Sequenced by immunoSEQ multiplex PCR; TCRdb stores in-frame clones only, minus some. This table holds about 200,000 clones, about 83% found once. Broader study findings: A prior analysis recorded that most TCR beta V segments were productive about 87% or about 30% of the time. According to a later analysis, donors in an Asian-associated ancestry cluster reportedly had fewer N-insertions than the roughly 670-donor mean. A missense variant in DCLRE1C was later tied to TCR beta V- and J-gene trimming. Researchers left out some V segments, among them TRBV6-2 and TRBV6-3, as indistinguishable.

Sequenced material: PBMCs. The chain uses TRBV2 and TRBJ2-2; maybe TRBD1 (6 bases). This TCR derives from a man in his forties in good health and CMV-seronegative. The chain's CDR3 is CASSLQGLNTGELFF. The CDR3 DNA reads as TGTGCCAGCAGTTTGCAGGGGCTGAACACCGGGGAGCTGTTTTTT.